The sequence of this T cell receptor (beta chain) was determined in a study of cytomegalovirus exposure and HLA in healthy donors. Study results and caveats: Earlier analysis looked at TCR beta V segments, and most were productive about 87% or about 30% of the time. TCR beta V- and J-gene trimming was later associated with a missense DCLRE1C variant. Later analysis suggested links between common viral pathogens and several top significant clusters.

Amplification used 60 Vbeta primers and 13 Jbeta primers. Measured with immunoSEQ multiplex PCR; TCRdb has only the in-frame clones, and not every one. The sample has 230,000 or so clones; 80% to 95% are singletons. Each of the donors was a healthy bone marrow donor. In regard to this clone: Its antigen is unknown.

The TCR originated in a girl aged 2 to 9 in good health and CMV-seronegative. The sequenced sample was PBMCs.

As DNA, the CDR3 is TGTGCCAGCAGCTTGGGTGCTTCGGGGAACACTGAAGCTTTCTTT. Its protein is CASSLGASGNTEAFF. V is TRBV5-4 and J is TRBJ1-1, with D unresolved. Germline V gene lookup returns CDR1 SGHNT and CDR2 YYREEE (reference sequence). The CDR3 has 15 residues. Trimming took off 0 bases at V and 1 base at J, with 10 bases between the two ends.